Shown below are 19 T cell receptor beta chains from a single sample sequenced in a study of identifying expanded T cells in peripheral blood. The data were produced by immunoSEQ multiplex PCR, yet TCRdb's version contains in-frame clones alone and is incomplete. This sample has 120,000 or so clones, with 84% found just once. Sequenced sample: blood. The receptors were gathered from a person aged 18 to 75 in good health.

The V gene is TRBV18, the J gene TRBJ2-7; D possibly uses TRBD1 or TRBD2 (5 bases each). This CDR3 region has 15 residues. Trimming shortened V by 3 bases and J by 3 bases, and 15 bases separated the two germline ends. Per the germline V gene, CDR1 is KGHSH and CDR2 is LQKENI. The CDR3 sequence: CASSPSSGRSYEQYF. CDR3 bases: TGTGCCAGCTCACCTTCGTCGGGACGCAGCTACGAGCAGTACTTC.

The CDR3 sequence: CASSQVRDRETQYF. The CDR3 region has the DNA TGCGCCAGCAGCCAAGTTAGGGACAGAGAGACCCAGTACTTC. The V call is TRBV4-1, the J call TRBJ2-5, with 7 bases that match TRBD1. V was clipped by 1 base and J by 4 bases; unmatched bases: 3. Per germline, CDR1 MGHRA and CDR2 YSYEKL. The CDR3 length is 14 residues.

The chain links TRBV25-1 to TRBJ1-1; 10 nucleotides agree with TRBD1. Unmatched junction bases numbered 3, after V lost 5 bases and J lost 3 bases. The length of the CDR3 is 14 residues. CDR1 and CDR2 from the germline V gene are MGHDK and SYGVNS. In DNA, the CDR3 is TGTGCCAGCAGTACAGGACAGGGGGACACTGAAGCTTTCTTT. This codes for CASSTGQGDTEAFF.

This chain links TRBV7-2 with TRBJ2-7, with unresolved D. With 1 base removed from V and 3 bases from J, the gap between germline ends came to 10 bases. The germline V gene has CDR1 SGHTA and CDR2 FQGNSA. The CDR3 has 14 amino acids. CDR3 amino acids: CASSLVGQSYEQYF. CDR3 bases: TGTGCCAGCAGCTTAGTGGGTCAGAGCTACGAGCAGTACTTC.

The chain recombines TRBV6-5 with TRBJ1-2; D ambiguous. There are 14 residues in the CDR3. The V end was cut by 6 bases, the J end by 5 bases, with 16 bases between. Germline assignment: CDR1 MNHEY and CDR2 SVGAGI. CDR3 sequence: CASRPPGRQYGYTF. CDR3 bases: TGTGCCAGCAGGCCTCCGGGGAGACAATATGGCTACACCTTC.

V and J are TRBV6-1 and TRBJ2-7, with TRBD2 as a possible D gene (6 bases). Germline loops: CDR1 MNHNS, CDR2 SASEGT. The CDR3 has 12 amino acids. V was clipped by 3 bases and J by 4 bases, with 7 bases between them. The CDR3 DNA reads TGTGCCAGCAGTGATGGAGGGTACGAGCAGTACTTC. Protein sequence: CASSDGGYEQYF.

This chain links TRBV7-9 with TRBJ2-1; possible D gene TRBD1, 7 bases. Germline V gene lookup returns CDR1 SEHNR and CDR2 FQNEAQ (reference sequence). Trimming took 5 bases from V and 0 from J, leaving 14 bases between them. The CDR3 totals 16 residues. The CDR3 here is CASSPQGGSSYNEQFF. CDR3 sequence (DNA): TGTGCCAGCAGCCCCCAGGGGGGCAGCTCCTACAATGAGCAGTTCTTC.

J is TRBJ2-7 and V is TRBV7-9, with D maybe TRBD2 (5 bases). V was trimmed by 1 base and J by 7 bases, leaving 20 bases between them. The CDR3 totals 16 residues. The germline V gene has CDR1 SEHNR and CDR2 FQNEAQ (reference sequence). The CDR3 sequence: CASSLVPRTGGSEQYF. The CDR3 coding sequence is TGTGCCAGCAGCTTAGTACCCCGGACCGGAGGCTCGGAGCAGTACTTC.

Here the CDR3 reads CASRPDGQRNGYTF. In DNA, the CDR3 is TGTGCCAGCCGCCCGGACGGGCAACGGAATGGCTACACCTTC. The V call is TRBV9, the J call TRBJ1-2; D remains ambiguous. Trimming left V 7 bases short and J 6 bases short, with 19 bases between. Germline loops: CDR1 SGDLS, CDR2 YYNGEE. The CDR3 loop spans 14 amino acids. The entire variable domain, with the rest obtained from reference TRBV9 and TRBJ1-2, is as follows: DSGVTQTPKHLITATGQRVTLRCSPRSGDLSVYWYQQSLDQGLQFLIQYYNGEERAKGNILERFSAQQFPDLHSELNLSSLELGDSALYFCASRPDGQRNGYTFGSGTRLTVV.

This rearrangement joins TRBV30 to TRBJ1-1; D is unclear. CDR3 length equals 13 residues. The ends were cut back, 5 bases at V and 0 bases at J, with 10 bases in the middle. Germline CDR1 reads GTSNPN; CDR2 reads SVGIG (reference sequence). CDR3 residues: CAWHRDMNTEAFF. DNA of the CDR3: TGTGCCTGGCACAGAGATATGAACACTGAAGCTTTCTTT. The entire variable domain, with the rest obtained from reference TRBV30 and TRBJ1-1, is as follows: SQTIHQWPATLVQPVGSPLSLECTVEGTSNPNLYWYRQAAGRGLQLLFYSVGIGQISSEVPQNLSASRPQDRQFILSSKKLLLSDSGFYLCAWHRDMNTEAFFGQGTRLTVV.

The table lists this clone with a few counts. The chain couples TRBV5-4 to TRBJ1-2; TRBD1 matches at 9 bases. This CDR3 spans 16 amino acids. J gave up 5 bases and V 3 bases, and 11 bases lay outside the gene matches. CDR1 and CDR2 (germline): SGHNT, YYREEE (reference sequence). CDR3 region: CASSSEKKGQGYGYTF. The DNA for the CDR3 is TGTGCCAGCAGCTCCGAAAAAAAGGGACAGGGATATGGCTACACCTTC.

The chain employs TRBV6-5 and TRBJ2-7, with 10 bases matching TRBD1. V lost 8 bases, J lost 5 bases, and 3 bases stayed unmatched. The CDR3 length is 12 residues. Germline V lookup: CDR1 MNHEY, CDR2 SVGAGI. CDR3 sequence: CASYDRGHEQYF. The CDR3 DNA reads as TGTGCCAGCTACGACAGGGGGCACGAGCAGTACTTC.

The rearrangement uses TRBV5-6 and TRBJ1-2; TRBD1 agrees at 7 bases. From germline, CDR1 is SGHDT and CDR2 YYEEEE. V dropped 2 bases and J dropped 6; count of bases not matched to a gene: 4. The CDR3 has 13 amino acids. In DNA, the CDR3 is TGTGCCAGCAGCTTTACAGGGGAGGATGGCTACACCTTC. This gives the protein CASSFTGEDGYTF.

The chain joins TRBV7-2 to TRBJ1-3; 7 bases are a match to TRBD1. J was trimmed by 0 bases and V by 7 bases; bases with no gene match: 3. This CDR3 comprises 14 residues. CDR1 SGHTA and CDR2 FQGNSA come from the germline V gene. CDR3 bases: TGTGCCAGCACCCGGGACAGCTCTGGAAACACCATATATTTT. Encoded protein: CASTRDSSGNTIYF.

The chain couples TRBV5-1 to TRBJ2-7; TRBD1 matches 8 bases. Germline-derived CDR1 and CDR2 are SGHRS and YFSETQ. The V gene end was trimmed by 2 bases and the J gene end by 0 bases; junction bases not matched to a gene: 7. CDR3 length equals 16 residues. The CDR3 loop is CASSLYDRGSSYEQYF. CDR3 DNA sequence: TGCGCCAGCAGCTTATACGACAGGGGAAGCTCCTACGAGCAGTACTTC.

The J gene is TRBJ2-1, the V gene TRBV7-8, with no clear D. There are 11 residues in the CDR3. CDR1 and CDR2 (germline): SGHVS, FQNEAQ. V lost 7 bases and J lost 16, with 17 bases in between. In DNA form, the CDR3 reads TGTGCCAGCACCCTAGGAGCCCAGAACTTCTTC. Translation gives CASTLGAQNFF. The full variable domain, its missing parts supplied by reference TRBV7-8 and TRBJ2-1, is GAGVSQSPRYKVAKRGQDVALRCDPISGHVSLFWYQQALGQGPEFLTYFQNEAQLDKSGLPSDRFFAERPEGSVSTLKIQRTQQEDSAVYLCASTLGAQNFFGPGTRLTVL.

The chain has TRBV30 and TRBJ1-3; 7 bases agree with TRBD1. The germline V gene encodes CDR1 GTSNPN and CDR2 SVGIG (reference sequence). This CDR3 has 14 residues. Germline trimming cut 4 bases from V and 2 bases from J; bases unmatched to any gene: 5. CDR3 sequence: CAWTITGAGNTIYF. The CDR3 DNA reads TGTGCCTGGACCATAACAGGGGCTGGAAACACCATATATTTT.

The chain links TRBV2 to TRBJ1-1; 8 bases are a match to TRBD1. Germline loops: CDR1 SNHLY, CDR2 FYNNEI. The CDR3 runs 14 residues. The ends lost 6 bases at V and 2 bases at J; junction bases unmatched: 5. CDR3 loop: CASRATGENTEAFF. CDR3 bases: TGTGCCAGCAGAGCGACAGGGGAAAACACTGAAGCTTTCTTT. Drawing the rest from reference TRBV2 and TRBJ1-1, the complete variable domain is EPEVTQTPSHQVTQMGQEVILRCVPISNHLYFYWYRQILGQKVEFLVSFYNNEISEKSEIFDDQFSVERPDGSNFTLKIRSTKLEDSAMYFCASRATGENTEAFFGQGTRLTVV.

The genes are TRBV10-3 and TRBJ2-5; TRBD1 matches 8 bases. This CDR3 contains 15 residues. The germline V gene has CDR1 ENHRY and CDR2 SYGVKD. Trimming at V came to 3 bases and at J to 4 bases, leaving 7 bases not matched to a gene. CDR3 loop: CAISEATGAGETQYF. As DNA, the CDR3 is TGTGCCATCAGTGAAGCGACAGGGGCTGGAGAGACCCAGTACTTC.